Presented here are 25 T cell receptor beta chains from one specimen sequenced in a study of CD8 T cells in ankylosing spondylitis. Study-level findings and limits: Blood from ankylosing spondylitis patients appeared to carry a characteristic roughly eight-variant TCR beta motif.

These receptors' targets are unknown. In TCRdb, the 5' RACE reads were re-called with MiXCR into one record per CDR3 protein. Of roughly 400,000 distinct CDR3 sequences detected, about a fifth appear once; the ten largest clones hold around 16%. Specimen: blood, either unsorted or a sorted T cell fraction (not recorded which). These receptors were obtained from a male donor with ankylosing spondylitis.

To note about this clonotype: With a much larger clone just one base away, this may be a read error. This rearrangement joins TRBV3-1 to TRBJ1-1; D remains ambiguous. The V gene's germline CDR1 is LGHDT and CDR2 YNNKEL (reference sequence). There are 13 residues in the CDR3. V was cut by 0 bases and J by 0 bases, with 2 bases left in between. In DNA, the CDR3 is TGTGCCAGCAGCCAAGAGGTGAACACTGAAGCTTTCTTT. This gives the protein CASSQEVNTEAFF. Using reference TRBV3-1 and TRBJ1-1 for the parts outside the CDR3, the full variable domain is DTAVSQTPKYLVTQMGNDKSIKCEQNLGHDTMYWYKQDSKKFLKIMFSYNNKELIINETVPNRFSPKSPDKAHLNLHINSLELGDSAVYFCASSQEVNTEAFFGQGTRLTVV.

The rearrangement links TRBV5-6 to TRBJ2-3, with 8 bases lining up with TRBD1. The CDR3 runs 17 residues. V lost 2 bases and J lost 4; bases outside the gene matches: 12. The germline V gene encodes CDR1 SGHDT and CDR2 YYEEEE. The CDR3 reads CASSFLTGTGGPDTQYF. CDR3 DNA: TGTGCCAGCAGCTTCCTCACCGGGACAGGTGGTCCAGATACGCAGTATTTT.

The rearrangement links TRBV2 to TRBJ2-1; D uncertain. V was cut by 5 bases and J by 2 bases, with 7 bases left in between. The germline CDR1 and CDR2 sequences are SNHLY and FYNNEI. This CDR3 is 13 amino acids long. The DNA for the CDR3 is TGTGCCAGCAGTATGGACCCCTACAATGAGCAGTTCTTC. Translated: CASSMDPYNEQFF. The full variable domain, in which reference TRBV2 and TRBJ2-1 provide the parts outside the CDR3, is EPEVTQTPSHQVTQMGQEVILRCVPISNHLYFYWYRQILGQKVEFLVSFYNNEISEKSEIFDDQFSVERPDGSNFTLKIRSTKLEDSAMYFCASSMDPYNEQFFGPGTRLTVL.

The chain has TRBV20-1 and TRBJ2-1; TRBD2 matches 7 bases. Germline V gene lookup returns CDR1 DFQATT and CDR2 SNEGSKA (reference sequence). V was pared by 1 base and J by 8 bases, with 11 bases of the junction left unmatched. This CDR3 has 15 residues. CDR3 region: CSARVATSRSDEQFF. The DNA for the CDR3 is TGCAGTGCTAGAGTGGCGACTAGCAGGTCGGATGAGCAGTTCTTC.

This chain connects TRBV2 to TRBJ2-1, with 8 bases lining up with TRBD2. With 1 base clipped from V and 7 bases from J, the junction kept 9 bases outside the gene matches. Germline values: CDR1 SNHLY, CDR2 FYNNEI. The CDR3 contains 16 residues. The CDR3 is CASSEGQAGVWNEQFF. The DNA for the CDR3 is TGTGCCAGCAGTGAAGGTCAAGCGGGAGTGTGGAATGAGCAGTTCTTC.

This clonotype was seen a few times. The CDR3 DNA sequence: TGTGCCAGCAGTTTTTTCGAGACCCAGTACTTC. This gives the protein CASSFFETQYF. The chain is built from TRBV12-3 or TRBV12-4 and TRBJ2-5; D not resolved. The CDR3 is 11 amino acids. Trimming stripped 3 bases from V and 5 bases from J, with 4 bases between.

This sequence joins TRBV2 and TRBJ2-1; either TRBD1 or TRBD2 may fit D (5 bases each). Trimming took 9 bases from V and 4 from J, leaving 19 bases between them. CDR1 and CDR2 (germline): SNHLY, FYNNEI. The CDR3 consists of 15 residues. CDR3 in DNA: TGTGCCAGTCTAAAGGGGAGTTCGGATTACAATGAGCAGTTCTTC. Translated, it gives CASLKGSSDYNEQFF.

The chain uses TRBV7-9 and TRBJ1-1; the D gene is possibly TRBD1 (6 bases). Trimming stripped 8 bases from V and 8 bases from J, with 21 bases between. Germline loops: CDR1 SEHNR, CDR2 FQNEAQ (reference sequence). The CDR3 is 14 amino acids. The CDR3 DNA reads TGTGCCAGCCAAACCGGATGGGGACACTCGGAAGCTTTCTTT. Translation: CASQTGWGHSEAFF.

In nucleotides, the CDR3 is TGTGCCATTGGACTAGCAGGGGAGCAGTACTTC. Protein sequence: CAIGLAGEQYF. This chain connects TRBV10-3 to TRBJ2-7; 8 bases are shared with TRBD2. Germline trimming cut 9 bases from V and 7 bases from J; bases unmatched to any gene: 5. In germline, CDR1 is ENHRY, CDR2 SYGVKD. This CDR3 has 11 amino acids.

The CDR3 sequence is CASSLGMWAEAFF. CDR3 in DNA: TGCGCCAGCAGCTTGGGGATGTGGGCTGAAGCTTTCTTT. The chain links TRBV5-1 to TRBJ1-1, with D unresolved. V lost 0 bases and J 6 bases, leaving 9 bases between the germline ends. The CDR3 runs to 13 residues. Per the germline V gene, CDR1 is SGHRS and CDR2 is YFSETQ.

The V call is TRBV5-1, the J call TRBJ2-3; D unclear. The CDR3 covers 14 residues. CDR1 SGHRS and CDR2 YFSETQ come from the germline V gene. Deletions cut 0 bases from V and 3 bases from J, with 8 bases between. CDR3 loop: CASSLEGTTDTQYF. CDR3 bases: TGCGCCAGCAGCTTGGAGGGAACAACAGATACGCAGTATTTT. Full variable domain (missing parts from reference TRBV5-1 and TRBJ2-3): KAGVTQTPRYLIKTRGQQVTLSCSPISGHRSVSWYQQTPGQGLQFLFEYFSETQRNKGNFPGRFSGRQFSNSRSEMNVSTLELGDSALYLCASSLEGTTDTQYFGPGTRLTVL.

The CDR3 here is CASSALGGAYEQYF. The CDR3 DNA follows: TGTGCCAGTAGTGCATTGGGAGGGGCCTACGAGCAGTACTTC. The chain is built from TRBV19 and TRBJ2-7; TRBD2 matches at 7 bases. J was trimmed by 2 bases and V by 5 bases; bases with no gene match: 6. The CDR3 is made up of 14 amino acids. CDR1 and CDR2 (germline): LNHDA, SQIVND (reference sequence).

This clonotype has a handful of counts. The chain couples TRBV3-1 to TRBJ2-6; D is ambiguous. This CDR3 spans 17 amino acids. The germline V gene encodes CDR1 LGHDT and CDR2 YNNKEL (reference sequence). Trimming took off 2 bases at V and 0 bases at J, with 11 bases between the two ends. The CDR3 nucleotides read TGTGCCAGCAGCCAATTGATACCAAACTCTGGGGCCAACGTCCTGACTTTC. It is translated as CASSQLIPNSGANVLTF.

This clonotype showed up just a few times. The rearrangement joins TRBV24-1 to TRBJ2-1; D is uncertain. The CDR3 loop spans 12 amino acids. V lost 9 bases and J 8 bases, leaving 13 bases between the germline ends. Germline V gene data show CDR1 as KGHDR and CDR2 as SFDVKD. CDR3 sequence: CATQNPQYEQFF. For the CDR3, the DNA is TGTGCCACCCAGAACCCCCAATATGAGCAGTTCTTC.

The rearrangement links TRBV11-2 to TRBJ1-1; D is perhaps TRBD1 (5 bases). The CDR3 loop spans 18 amino acids. The germline V and J ends were trimmed by 2 bases and 3 bases, with 22 bases remaining between them. Germline CDR1 reads SGHAT; CDR2 reads FQNNGV. The CDR3 protein is CASSLLPRGPLADTEAFF. The CDR3 coding sequence is TGTGCCAGCAGCTTACTCCCGCGGGGACCCCTCGCAGACACTGAAGCTTTCTTT.

The chain couples TRBV12-3 or TRBV12-4 to TRBJ2-1; TRBD2 matches at 14 bases. Trimming cost V 4 bases and J 7 bases; bases outside gene matches: 6. The CDR3 loop spans 16 amino acids. CDR3 nucleotide sequence: TGTGCCAGCAGTTGGATGGGACTAGCGGGAGCTAATGAGCAGTTCTTC. Protein product: CASSWMGLAGANEQFF.

This clonotype was detected only a few times. The V and J genes are TRBV29-1 and TRBJ2-2; D gene unclear. V gave up 5 bases and J gave up 3 bases, with 13 bases separating them. Germline CDR1 and CDR2: SQVTM and ANQGSEA. This CDR3 has 14 amino acids. The CDR3 DNA reads TGCAGCGTTCAAAAGATAGGATACACCGGGGAGCTGTTTTTT. This translates into CSVQKIGYTGELFF.

This clonotype occurred many times. CDR3 DNA sequence: TGCGCCAGCAGCCGATCGGACAGGGGGAACACTGAAGCTTTCTTT. It codes for CASSRSDRGNTEAFF. The rearrangement links TRBV4-1 to TRBJ1-1; TRBD1 aligns across 9 bases. The CDR3 has 15 amino acids. V shed 4 bases, J shed 1 base, and the junction held 4 bases outside the gene matches. Per the germline V gene, CDR1 is MGHRA and CDR2 is YSYEKL.

This clonotype was detected ten times or more. The V call is TRBV4-3, the J call TRBJ1-2, with D perhaps matching TRBD1 (6 bases). With 2 bases removed from V and 6 bases from J, the gap between germline ends came to 16 bases. This CDR3 region has 15 residues. CDR1 and CDR2 (germline): LGHNA, YSLEER. The CDR3 sequence is CASSQLLRRGHGYTF. CDR3 bases: TGCGCCAGCAGCCAACTCCTCCGCAGGGGCCATGGCTACACCTTC.

The rearrangement joins TRBV14 to TRBJ2-5; 8 nucleotides agree with TRBD1. This CDR3 spans 15 amino acids. Per the germline V gene, CDR1 is SGHDN and CDR2 is FVKESK. V dropped 3 bases and J dropped 4; count of bases not matched to a gene: 7. The CDR3 nucleotides are TGTGCCAGCAGCCATCGGACAGGGATATTAGAGACCCAGTACTTC. Protein product: CASSHRTGILETQYF.

The rearrangement links TRBV11-2 to TRBJ1-1; D is perhaps TRBD1 (6 bases). V lost 3 bases and J 0 bases, leaving 11 bases between the germline ends. Germline CDR1 is SGHAT and CDR2 is FQNNGV. The CDR3 has 15 amino acids. The CDR3: CASSFDGQLNTEAFF. CDR3 sequence (DNA): TGTGCCAGCAGCTTTGACGGACAGCTGAACACTGAAGCTTTCTTT.

This chain connects TRBV20-1 to TRBJ1-4; no firm D call. Germline loops: CDR1 DFQATT, CDR2 SNEGSKA (reference sequence). The CDR3 runs to 12 residues. V dropped 3 bases and J dropped 5 bases, with 7 bases sitting between them. CDR3 in amino acids: CSARPANEKLFF. CDR3 in DNA: TGCAGTGCTAGGCCCGCGAATGAAAAACTGTTTTTT.

CDR3: CASSGRAPSQNVRFF. The CDR3 DNA sequence: TGTGCCAGTAGCGGGAGGGCCCCTAGTCAAAATGTTCGGTTCTTC. The rearrangement uses TRBV7-9 and TRBJ2-1, with 11 bases identical to TRBD2. CDR3 length: 15 amino acids. J gave up 15 bases and V 9 bases, and 19 bases lay outside the gene matches. Germline CDR1 SEHNR, CDR2 FQNEAQ (reference sequence).

This clonotype turned up a few times. The J gene is TRBJ2-1, the V gene TRBV5-1, with TRBD2 identical over 9 bases. The length of the CDR3 is 16 residues. CDR1 and CDR2 (germline): SGHRS, YFSETQ. Unmatched junction bases numbered 8, after V lost 0 bases and J lost 7 bases. CDR3 DNA sequence: TGCGCCAGCAGCTTGGCGACTAGCGGACAAGGAAATGAGCAGTTCTTC. Translation: CASSLATSGQGNEQFF. The whole variable domain, filled in from reference TRBV5-1 and TRBJ2-1, reads KAGVTQTPRYLIKTRGQQVTLSCSPISGHRSVSWYQQTPGQGLQFLFEYFSETQRNKGNFPGRFSGRQFSNSRSEMNVSTLELGDSALYLCASSLATSGQGNEQFFGPGTRLTVL.

The chain links TRBV7-9 to TRBJ1-1, with D unresolved. V was pared by 5 bases and J by 10 bases, with 11 bases between. This CDR3 is 11 amino acids long. CDR1 is SEHNR, CDR2 FQNEAQ, per germline (reference sequence). CDR3 bases: TGTGCCAGCAGCCGAGACATCGGAGCTTTCTTT. This gives the protein CASSRDIGAFF.